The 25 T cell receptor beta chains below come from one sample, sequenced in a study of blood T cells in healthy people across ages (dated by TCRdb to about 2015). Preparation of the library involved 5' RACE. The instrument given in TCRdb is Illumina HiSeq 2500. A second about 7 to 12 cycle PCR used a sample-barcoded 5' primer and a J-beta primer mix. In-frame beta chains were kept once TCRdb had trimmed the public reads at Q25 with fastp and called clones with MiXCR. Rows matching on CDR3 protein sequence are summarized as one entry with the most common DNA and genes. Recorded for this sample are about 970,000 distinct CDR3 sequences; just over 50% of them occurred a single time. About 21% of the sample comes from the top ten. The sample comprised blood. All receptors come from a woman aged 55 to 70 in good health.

CDR3 nucleotides: TGCAGTGCTAGCGGGAGGGGTCCCTACGAGCAGTACTTC. Residues: CSASGRGPYEQYF. The chain uses TRBV20-1 and TRBJ2-7; TRBD2 matches 8 bases. The CDR3 sequence is 13 residues long. Germline values: CDR1 DFQATT, CDR2 SNEGSKA (reference sequence). V lost 3 bases and J lost 2; bases outside the gene matches: 3.

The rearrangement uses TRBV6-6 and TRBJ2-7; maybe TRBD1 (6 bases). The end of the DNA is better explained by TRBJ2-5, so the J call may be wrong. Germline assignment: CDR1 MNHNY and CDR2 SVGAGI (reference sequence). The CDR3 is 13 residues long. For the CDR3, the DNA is TGTGCCAGCAGTTACTCAGGGGGTAAGACCCAGTACTTC. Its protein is CASSYSGGKTQYF.

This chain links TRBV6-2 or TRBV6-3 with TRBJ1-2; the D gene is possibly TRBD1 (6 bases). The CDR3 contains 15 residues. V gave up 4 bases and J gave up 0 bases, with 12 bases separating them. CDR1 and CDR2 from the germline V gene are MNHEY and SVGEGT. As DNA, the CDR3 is TGTGCCAGCAGTTCCGGACAGAAACCTAACTATGGCTACACCTTC. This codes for CASSSGQKPNYGYTF.

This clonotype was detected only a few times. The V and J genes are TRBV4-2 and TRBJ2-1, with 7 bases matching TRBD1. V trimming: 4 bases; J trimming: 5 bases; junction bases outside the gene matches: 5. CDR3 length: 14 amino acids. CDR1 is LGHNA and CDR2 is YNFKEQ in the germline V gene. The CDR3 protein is CASSPRGRHNEQFF. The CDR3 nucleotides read TGTGCCAGCAGCCCAAGGGGGCGGCACAATGAGCAGTTCTTC.

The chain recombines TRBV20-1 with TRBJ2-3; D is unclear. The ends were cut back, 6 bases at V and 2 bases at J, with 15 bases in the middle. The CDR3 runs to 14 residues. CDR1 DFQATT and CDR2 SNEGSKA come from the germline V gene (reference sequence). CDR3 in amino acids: CSAPVPPFTDTQYF. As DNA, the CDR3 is TGCAGTGCCCCCGTCCCCCCTTTCACAGATACGCAGTATTTT.

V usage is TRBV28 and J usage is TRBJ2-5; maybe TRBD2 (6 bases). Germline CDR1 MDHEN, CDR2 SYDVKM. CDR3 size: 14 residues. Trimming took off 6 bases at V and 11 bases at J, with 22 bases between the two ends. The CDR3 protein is CASRSGTPRERQYF. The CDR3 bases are TGTGCCAGCAGGTCCGGGACTCCTCGGGAAAGGCAGTACTTC.

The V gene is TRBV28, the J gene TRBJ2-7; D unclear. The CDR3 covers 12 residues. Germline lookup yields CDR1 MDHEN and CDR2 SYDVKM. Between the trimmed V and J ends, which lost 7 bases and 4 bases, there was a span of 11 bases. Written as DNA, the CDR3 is TGTGCCAGCACCCTCCCGAGGTACGAGCAGTACTTC. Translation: CASTLPRYEQYF.

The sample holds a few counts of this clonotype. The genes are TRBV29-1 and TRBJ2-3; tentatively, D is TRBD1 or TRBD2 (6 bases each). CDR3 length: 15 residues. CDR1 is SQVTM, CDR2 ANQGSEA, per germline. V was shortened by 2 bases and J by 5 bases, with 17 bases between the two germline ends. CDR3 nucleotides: TGCAGCGTTGAAATAAGCGGGCAGGGGCGAGATACGCAGTATTTT. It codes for CSVEISGQGRDTQYF.

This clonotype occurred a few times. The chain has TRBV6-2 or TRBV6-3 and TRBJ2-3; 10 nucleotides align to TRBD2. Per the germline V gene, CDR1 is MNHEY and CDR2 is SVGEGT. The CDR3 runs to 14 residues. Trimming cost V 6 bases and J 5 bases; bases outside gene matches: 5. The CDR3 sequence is CASRIAGGKDTQYF. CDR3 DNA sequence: TGTGCCAGCAGGATAGCGGGAGGAAAAGATACGCAGTATTTT.

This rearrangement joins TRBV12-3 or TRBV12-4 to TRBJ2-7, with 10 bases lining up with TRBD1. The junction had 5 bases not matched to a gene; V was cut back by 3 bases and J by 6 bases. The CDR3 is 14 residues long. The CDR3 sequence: CASSFRDRGPEQYF. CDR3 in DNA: TGTGCCAGCAGTTTCAGGGACAGGGGCCCCGAGCAGTACTTC.

CDR3 protein: CASSLRGDRTKNIQYF. For the CDR3, the DNA is TGTGCCAGCAGTTTAAGAGGGGATCGAACCAAAAACATTCAGTACTTC. The chain carries TRBV12-3 or TRBV12-4 and TRBJ2-4; possibly TRBD1 or TRBD2 for D (5 bases each). The CDR3 runs 16 residues. Between the trimmed V and J ends, which lost 2 bases and 2 bases, there was a span of 13 bases.

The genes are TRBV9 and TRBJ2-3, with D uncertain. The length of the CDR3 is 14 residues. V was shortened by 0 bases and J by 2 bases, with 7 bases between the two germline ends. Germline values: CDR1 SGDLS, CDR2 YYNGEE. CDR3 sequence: CASSVEHPTDTQYF. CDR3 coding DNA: TGTGCCAGCAGCGTAGAACACCCCACAGATACGCAGTATTTT.

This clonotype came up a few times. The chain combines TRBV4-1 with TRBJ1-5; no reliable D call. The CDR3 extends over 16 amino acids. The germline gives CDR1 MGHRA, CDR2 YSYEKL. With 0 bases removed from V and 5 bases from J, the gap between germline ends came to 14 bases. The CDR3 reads CASSQDPSRSDQPQHF. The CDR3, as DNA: TGCGCCAGCAGCCAAGATCCGTCCCGTTCAGATCAGCCCCAGCATTTT.

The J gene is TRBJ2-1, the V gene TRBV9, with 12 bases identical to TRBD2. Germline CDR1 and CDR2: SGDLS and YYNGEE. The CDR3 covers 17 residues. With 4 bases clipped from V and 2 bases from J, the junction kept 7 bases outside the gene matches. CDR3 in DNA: TGTGCCAGCAGCACCAAGACTAGCGGGAGCCCCTACAATGAGCAGTTCTTC. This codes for CASSTKTSGSPYNEQFF.

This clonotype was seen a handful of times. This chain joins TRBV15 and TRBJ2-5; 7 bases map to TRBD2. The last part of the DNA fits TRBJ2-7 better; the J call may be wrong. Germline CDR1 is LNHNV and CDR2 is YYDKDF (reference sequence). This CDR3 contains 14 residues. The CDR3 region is CATSRDWGGYEQYF. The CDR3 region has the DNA TGTGCCACCAGCAGAGATTGGGGGGGTTACGAGCAGTACTTC.

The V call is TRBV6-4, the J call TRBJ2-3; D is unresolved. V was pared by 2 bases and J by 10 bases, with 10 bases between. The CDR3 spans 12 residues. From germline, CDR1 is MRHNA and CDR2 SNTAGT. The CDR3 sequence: CASSDTRLAQYF. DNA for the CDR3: TGTGCCAGCAGTGACACCAGACTCGCGCAGTATTTT.

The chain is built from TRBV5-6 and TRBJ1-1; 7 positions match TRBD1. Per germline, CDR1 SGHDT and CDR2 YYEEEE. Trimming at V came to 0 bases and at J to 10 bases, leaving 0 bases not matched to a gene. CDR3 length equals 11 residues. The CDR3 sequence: CASSLGDRAFF. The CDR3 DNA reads TGTGCCAGCAGCTTGGGGGACAGAGCTTTCTTT. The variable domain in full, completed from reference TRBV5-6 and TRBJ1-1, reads DAGVTQSPTHLIKTRGQQVTLRCSPKSGHDTVSWYQQALGQGPQFIFQYYEEEERQRGNFPDRFSGHQFPNYSSELNVNALLLGDSALYLCASSLGDRAFFGQGTRLTVV.

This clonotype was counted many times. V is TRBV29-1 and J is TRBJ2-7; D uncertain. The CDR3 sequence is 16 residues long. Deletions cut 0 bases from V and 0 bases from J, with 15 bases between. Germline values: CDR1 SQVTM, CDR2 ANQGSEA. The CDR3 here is CSVEDARAGSSYEQYF. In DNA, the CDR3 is TGCAGCGTTGAAGACGCAAGGGCTGGCTCCTCCTACGAGCAGTACTTC.

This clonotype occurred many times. CDR3 nucleotides: TGCAGTGCCCACGGGGGCGGTTTCGGCGAGCAGTACTTC. Its translation is CSAHGGGFGEQYF. The chain is built from TRBV20-1 and TRBJ2-7, with D perhaps TRBD1 or TRBD2 (6 bases each). Germline CDR1 and CDR2: DFQATT and SNEGSKA (reference sequence). This CDR3 has 13 amino acids. V was clipped by 6 bases and J by 6 bases, with 18 bases between them.

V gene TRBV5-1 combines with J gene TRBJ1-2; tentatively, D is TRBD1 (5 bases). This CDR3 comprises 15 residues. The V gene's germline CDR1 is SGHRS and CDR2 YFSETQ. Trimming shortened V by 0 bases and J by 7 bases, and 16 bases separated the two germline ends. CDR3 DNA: TGCGCCAGCAGCTTGGAGCCCTCGTCACAGGTTGGCTACACCTTC. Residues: CASSLEPSSQVGYTF.

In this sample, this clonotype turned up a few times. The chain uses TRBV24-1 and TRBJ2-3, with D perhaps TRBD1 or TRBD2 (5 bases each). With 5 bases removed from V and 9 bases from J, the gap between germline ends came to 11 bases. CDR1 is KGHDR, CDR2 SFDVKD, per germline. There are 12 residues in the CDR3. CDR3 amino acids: CATSVMGRTQYF. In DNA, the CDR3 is TGTGCCACCAGTGTAATGGGACGAACGCAGTATTTT.

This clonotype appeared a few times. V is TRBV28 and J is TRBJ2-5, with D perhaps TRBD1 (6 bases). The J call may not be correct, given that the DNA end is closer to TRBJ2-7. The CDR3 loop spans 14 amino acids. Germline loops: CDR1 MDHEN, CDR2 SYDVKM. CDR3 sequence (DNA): TGTGCCAGCAATGCTCCGGGACATATCTACGAGCAGTACTTC. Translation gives CASNAPGHIYEQYF.

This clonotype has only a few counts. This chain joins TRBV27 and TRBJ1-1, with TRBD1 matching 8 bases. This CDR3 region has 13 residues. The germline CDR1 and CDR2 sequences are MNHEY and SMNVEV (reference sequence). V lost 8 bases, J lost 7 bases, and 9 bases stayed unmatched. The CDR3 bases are TGTGCCAGCGGCCCCAGGGGGCCGAATGAAGCTTTCTTT. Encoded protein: CASGPRGPNEAFF.

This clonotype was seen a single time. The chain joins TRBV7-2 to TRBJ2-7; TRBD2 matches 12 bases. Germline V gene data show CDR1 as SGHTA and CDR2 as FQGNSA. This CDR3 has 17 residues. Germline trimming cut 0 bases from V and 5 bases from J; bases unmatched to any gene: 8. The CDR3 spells CASSLAGTSGRINEQYF. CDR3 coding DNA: TGTGCCAGCAGCTTAGCCGGAACTAGCGGGAGGATAAACGAGCAGTACTTC. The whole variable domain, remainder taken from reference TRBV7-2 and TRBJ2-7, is GAGVSQSPSNKVTEKGKDVELRCDPISGHTALYWYRQSLGQGLEFLIYFQGNSAPDKSGLPSDRFSAERTGGSVSTLTIQRTQQEDSAVYLCASSLAGTSGRINEQYFGPGTRLTVT.

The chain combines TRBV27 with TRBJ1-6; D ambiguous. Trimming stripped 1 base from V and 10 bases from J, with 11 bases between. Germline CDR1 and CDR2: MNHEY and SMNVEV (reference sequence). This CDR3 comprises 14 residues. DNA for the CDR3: TGTGCCAGCAGTTTATTGGGTTTCAACTCACCCCTCCACTTT. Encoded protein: CASSLLGFNSPLHF.